This T cell receptor beta chain was identified in a study of T-cell reconstitution after alpha-beta-depleted transplantation in children. Regarding the study as a whole: Reportedly, roughly two months post-transplant, alpha-beta T cells arose from several hundred expanded graft clones. Newly generated T cells supplied most T-cell counts and diversity one year post-transplant. For some patients, TCRbeta diversity was high at day 60 because of recipient T cells and thymic progenitors that survived.

There are a few counts of this clonotype. Its specificity is not known. As it was prepared, the TCRbeta library received unique molecular identifiers. Each CDR3 protein is one row after TCRdb ran MiXCR on the PCR reads. The sample has about 420,000 distinct CDR3 sequences; 15% to 20% are singletons. The TCR was taken from a boy in the first two years of life who had a stem cell transplant for Wiskott-Aldrich syndrome, so the T cells may come from the graft donor. The sequences come from PBMCs, mostly from graft donor cells, collected 360 days after TCRalphabeta/CD19-depleted stem cell transplant.

Here the CDR3 reads CASSASSGFSYNEQFF. The CDR3 DNA reads TGTGCCAGCAGCGCCTCGAGCGGGTTCTCCTACAATGAGCAGTTCTTC. This chain joins TRBV6-2 or TRBV6-3 and TRBJ2-1; D may be TRBD2 (6 bases). Germline assignment: CDR1 MNHEY and CDR2 SVGEGT. The CDR3 extends over 16 amino acids. Deletions cut 6 bases from V and 0 bases from J, with 15 bases between.